The 17 T cell receptor beta chains in this list originate from one sample, sequenced in a study of cytomegalovirus exposure and HLA in healthy donors. The repertoire was sequenced with immunoSEQ multiplex PCR; TCRdb's copy has only in-frame clones and lacks some. The repertoire holds 120,000 to 150,000 clones, about 91% seen once, with 7.9% in the top ten. The sequencing input was PBMCs. These receptors originate from a woman aged 18-29 years in good health and CMV-seropositive.

V usage is TRBV7-9 and J usage is TRBJ2-1; D remains ambiguous. Germline assignment: CDR1 SEHNR and CDR2 FQNEAQ (reference sequence). The CDR3 sequence is 14 residues long. Trimming cost V 2 bases and J 6 bases, with 11 bases left between them. CDR3 loop: CASSLIGSPNEQFF. Written as DNA, the CDR3 is TGTGCCAGCAGCTTAATTGGTAGTCCCAATGAGCAGTTCTTC.

This chain uses TRBV9 with TRBJ2-7; TRBD2 matches at 7 bases. The CDR3 runs 17 residues. V trimming: 3 bases; J trimming: 3 bases; junction bases outside the gene matches: 15. From germline, CDR1 is SGDLS and CDR2 YYNGEE. This CDR3 reads CASSAHREGRAYYEQYF. CDR3 nucleotide sequence: TGTGCCAGCAGCGCACATCGGGAAGGGAGGGCTTACTACGAGCAGTACTTC. Supplemented by reference TRBV9 and TRBJ2-7, the full variable domain reads DSGVTQTPKHLITATGQRVTLRCSPRSGDLSVYWYQQSLDQGLQFLIQYYNGEERAKGNILERFSAQQFPDLHSELNLSSLELGDSALYFCASSAHREGRAYYEQYFGPGTRLTVT.

This clone has a single count. The V and J genes are TRBV14 and TRBJ2-1; D gene uncertain. The CDR3 is 15 amino acids. The germline gives CDR1 SGHDN, CDR2 FVKESK. V was pared by 1 base and J by 8 bases, with 15 bases between. CDR3 region: CASSQVWQKMHEQFF. CDR3 coding DNA: TGTGCCAGCAGCCAAGTCTGGCAGAAAATGCATGAGCAGTTCTTC.

J is TRBJ2-1 and V is TRBV29-1; D perhaps matches TRBD2 (6 bases). The CDR3 is 12 amino acids. Trimming removed 8 bases at V and 6 bases at J, with 14 bases between. Per the germline V gene, CDR1 is SQVTM and CDR2 is ANQGSEA. The CDR3 reads CSSGTHGNEQFF. For the CDR3, the DNA is TGCAGCTCCGGGACTCACGGCAATGAGCAGTTCTTC.

The chain joins TRBV6-6 to TRBJ1-1, with D uncertain. Germline lookup yields CDR1 MNHNY and CDR2 SVGAGI (reference sequence). V dropped 5 bases and J dropped 0 bases, with 7 bases sitting between them. The CDR3 loop spans 13 amino acids. DNA of the CDR3: TGTGCCAGCAGTAGACAAGTGAACACTGAAGCTTTCTTT. It is translated as CASSRQVNTEAFF.

The rearrangement joins TRBV28 to TRBJ1-2; 7 nucleotides line up with TRBD1. The CDR3 is 15 residues long. Trimming took 6 bases from V and 4 from J; bases not matched to a gene: 11. CDR1 is MDHEN and CDR2 is SYDVKM in the germline V gene. Here the CDR3 reads CASSLFDRAAYGYTF. The CDR3 nucleotides read TGTGCCAGCAGCCTATTCGACAGGGCGGCCTATGGCTACACCTTC.

The chain carries TRBV28 and TRBJ1-2; 8 nucleotides agree with TRBD1. After removal of 6 bases from V and 4 bases from J, the junction contained 4 bases not matched to a gene. The germline V gene encodes CDR1 MDHEN and CDR2 SYDVKM. The CDR3 covers 13 residues. For the CDR3, the DNA is TGTGCCAGCAGGGCGACAGGGGCCTATGGCTACACCTTC. This sequence encodes CASRATGAYGYTF.

The sample holds one count of this clone. The rearrangement links TRBV7-3 to TRBJ2-2; 7 bases are shared with TRBD2. The germline gives CDR1 SGHTA, CDR2 FQGTGA. The CDR3 totals 16 residues. With 0 bases clipped from V and 1 base from J, the junction kept 2 bases outside the gene matches. CDR3 region: CASSLTGLQNTGELFF. CDR3 coding DNA: TGTGCCAGCAGCTTAACGGGACTACAGAACACCGGGGAGCTGTTTTTT.

The gene calls are TRBV6-5 and TRBJ1-2; D may be TRBD1 (5 bases). Trimming removed 0 bases from V and 8 bases from J, with 10 bases in between. Germline CDR1 reads MNHEY; CDR2 reads SVGAGI. The CDR3 is made up of 13 amino acids. DNA of the CDR3: TGTGCCAGCAGTTACTCAGGGGAGGGCGGCTACACCTTC. It codes for CASSYSGEGGYTF.

The chain couples TRBV4-3 to TRBJ2-7, with TRBD1 matching over 7 bases. J gave up 5 bases and V 1 base, and 8 bases lay outside the gene matches. The germline CDR1 and CDR2 sequences are LGHNA and YSLEER. This CDR3 is built from 15 residues. The CDR3 protein is CASSQVVSRGNEQYF. The CDR3 DNA follows: TGCGCCAGCAGCCAAGTTGTCAGCAGGGGGAACGAGCAGTACTTC.

The rearrangement links TRBV5-1 to TRBJ1-1, with 10 bases aligning to TRBD1. This CDR3 has 13 amino acids. The V segment lost 4 bases and the J segment 8 bases; nucleotides outside the gene matches: 5. Germline loops: CDR1 SGHRS, CDR2 YFSETQ. CDR3 loop: CASSARDRGEAFF. The CDR3 DNA follows: TGCGCCAGCAGCGCCCGGGACAGGGGAGAAGCTTTCTTT.

The J gene is TRBJ2-1, the V gene TRBV11-3; D remains ambiguous. Trimming cost V 4 bases and J 8 bases, with 6 bases left between them. The CDR3 sequence is 11 residues long. Germline lookup yields CDR1 SGHNT and CDR2 YENEEA. CDR3 region: CASSSRDEQFF. Written as DNA, the CDR3 is TGTGCCAGCAGCTCAAGAGATGAGCAGTTCTTC.

J is TRBJ1-3 and V is TRBV7-9; 7 bases are shared with TRBD1. Germline V gene sequence: CDR1 SEHNR, CDR2 FQNEAQ (reference sequence). J lost 0 bases, V lost 5 bases, and 10 bases had no gene match. CDR3 length equals 17 residues. CDR3 amino acids: CASSTQQGPASGNTIYF. The DNA for the CDR3 is TGTGCCAGCAGCACTCAACAGGGGCCAGCCTCTGGAAACACCATATATTTT. Drawing the rest from reference TRBV7-9 and TRBJ1-3, the complete variable domain is DTGVSQNPRHKITKRGQNVTFRCDPISEHNRLYWYRQTLGQGPEFLTYFQNEAQLEKSRLLSDRFSAERPKGSFSTLEIQRTEQGDSAMYLCASSTQQGPASGNTIYFGEGSWLTVV.

CDR3 coding DNA: TGTGCCAGCAGCCCGGGGACTAGCGGGGGGAAGAACACCGGGGAGCTGTTTTTT. Translating it yields CASSPGTSGGKNTGELFF. This chain joins TRBV13 and TRBJ2-2; 15 bases fit TRBD2. This CDR3 comprises 18 residues. Germline V gene data show CDR1 as PRHDT and CDR2 as FYEKMQ (reference sequence). J was trimmed by 1 base and V by 5 bases; bases with no gene match: 5.

This sequence joins TRBV6-1 and TRBJ1-6, with no clear D. V was clipped by 0 bases and J by 0 bases, with 9 bases between them. The CDR3 has 17 amino acids. CDR1 and CDR2 from the germline V gene are MNHNS and SASEGT. CDR3 nucleotide sequence: TGTGCCAGCAGTGAAGCGCTCTGGCTCTCCTATAATTCACCCCTCCACTTT. This codes for CASSEALWLSYNSPLHF.

This clone was seen more than once but under ten times. Other DNA sequences within the sample encode an identical CDR3. This rearrangement joins TRBV14 to TRBJ1-2; no clear D. In germline, CDR1 is SGHDN, CDR2 FVKESK. CDR3 length equals 13 residues. V gave up 1 base and J gave up 2 bases, with 5 bases separating them. CDR3 in DNA: TGTGCCAGCAGCCAAGGGGCGAACTATGGCTACACCTTC. It translates to CASSQGANYGYTF.

About this clone itself: Other DNA sequences in this specimen translate into the identical CDR3. The rearrangement uses TRBV7-9 and TRBJ1-1, with D uncertain. The CDR3 totals 12 residues. Trimming took 2 bases from V and 2 from J, leaving 3 bases between them. In germline, CDR1 is SEHNR, CDR2 FQNEAQ (reference sequence). CDR3 bases: TGTGCCAGCAGCTTACAAAACACTGAAGCTTTCTTT. It codes for CASSLQNTEAFF. The entire variable domain, with the rest obtained from reference TRBV7-9 and TRBJ1-1, is as follows: DTGVSQNPRHKITKRGQNVTFRCDPISEHNRLYWYRQTLGQGPEFLTYFQNEAQLEKSRLLSDRFSAERPKGSFSTLEIQRTEQGDSAMYLCASSLQNTEAFFGQGTRLTVV.